This TCR beta chain was sequenced in a study of T cell responses to AZD1222 COVID-19 vaccine. Regarding the study as a whole: Donor demographics were predominantly white British with a female majority; clonal diversity may be underestimated. The peak T cell response came first, and repertoires were sampled only after it.

On this clone: The antigen is undetermined.

Germline V gene data show CDR1 as GTSNPN and CDR2 as SVGIG (reference sequence). The CDR3 runs to 13 residues. Trimming removed 0 bases from V and 5 bases from J, with 7 bases in between. The protocol was immunoSEQ multiplex PCR, while the TCRdb copy is restricted to in-frame clones and leaves out a portion. The table has tens of thousands of clones, 70% to 90% seen once. This receptor was identified in an adult in good health. The starting material was peripheral blood, obtained on day 0 of AZD1222 vaccination. V gene TRBV30 combines with J gene TRBJ1-4; D unresolved. The CDR3 DNA follows: TGTGCCTGGAGTGTCGCCTTCAATGAAAAACTGTTTTTT. It codes for CAWSVAFNEKLFF.